The 21 T cell receptor beta chains below all came from one sample that was sequenced in a study of identical twins (dated by TCRdb to 2016 to 2017). Libraries were built with 5' RACE. Sequencing was carried out with an Illumina HiSeq 2000. The public reads were reprocessed in TCRdb via fastp at Q25 and MiXCR, keeping in-frame beta chains. Each entry is one CDR3 protein sequence, shown with its most common DNA and genes. The sample table holds 1.5 million to 2 million distinct CDR3 sequences, of which less than 35% were seen once. In total, the top ten clones hold over 0.25% of the sample. The sequencing input was cord blood. These receptors came from a newborn girl in good health.

This clonotype appeared a few times. The chain combines TRBV18 with TRBJ2-3, with D perhaps matching TRBD2 (5 bases). This CDR3 spans 15 amino acids. The V end lost 2 bases, the J end lost 2 bases, and 11 bases lay between the germline ends. The germline gives CDR1 KGHSH, CDR2 LQKENI. CDR3 loop: CASSPFLRATDTQYF. The CDR3 region has the DNA TGTGCCAGCTCACCATTCTTGAGGGCCACAGATACGCAGTATTTT.

In its sample, this clonotype was seen many times. The chain uses TRBV4-1 and TRBJ2-1, with D unclear. V lost 7 bases and J 6 bases, leaving 13 bases between the germline ends. The V gene's germline CDR1 is MGHRA and CDR2 YSYEKL. The CDR3 is made up of 13 amino acids. The CDR3 DNA reads TGCGCCAGCAAGCCAAGTGGGCGCAATGAGCAGTTCTTC. Protein product: CASKPSGRNEQFF.

The chain uses TRBV27 and TRBJ2-3; weak D call: TRBD1 (5 bases). V gave up 3 bases and J gave up 0 bases, with 10 bases separating them. The CDR3 totals 15 residues. Germline assignment: CDR1 MNHEY and CDR2 SMNVEV (reference sequence). CDR3 nucleotide sequence: TGTGCCAGCAGTTTCAGGGCCCCTAGCACAGATACGCAGTATTTT. This gives the protein CASSFRAPSTDTQYF.

This chain connects TRBV2 to TRBJ2-7; D gene ambiguous. Looked up from germline, CDR1 is SNHLY and CDR2 is FYNNEI. Trimming cost V 2 bases and J 2 bases, with 16 bases left between them. The CDR3 loop spans 16 amino acids. In DNA form, the CDR3 reads TGTGCCAGCAGTGAATGGCCGAGCGTGATACCCTACGAGCAGTACTTC. It encodes CASSEWPSVIPYEQYF. The variable domain in full, completed from reference TRBV2 and TRBJ2-7, reads EPEVTQTPSHQVTQMGQEVILRCVPISNHLYFYWYRQILGQKVEFLVSFYNNEISEKSEIFDDQFSVERPDGSNFTLKIRSTKLEDSAMYFCASSEWPSVIPYEQYFGPGTRLTVT.

This clonotype was seen at least ten times. Written as DNA, the CDR3 is TGTGCCAGCAGCTTAGCCCTGGGAGGACAGGGACTTTACAATGAGCAGTTCTTC. This encodes CASSLALGGQGLYNEQFF. The chain carries TRBV7-9 and TRBJ2-1, with 8 bases that match TRBD1. Germline CDR1 SEHNR, CDR2 FQNEAQ (reference sequence). After removal of 0 bases from V and 4 bases from J, the junction contained 11 bases not matched to a gene. CDR3 length: 18 residues.

The CDR3 DNA reads TGTGCCAGCAGCTCCTGGACTAGCGGGGTCTACAATGAGCAGTACTTC. This encodes CASSSWTSGVYNEQYF. This chain connects TRBV4-2 to TRBJ2-7, with 12 bases aligning to TRBD2. V lost 5 bases and J lost 7; bases outside the gene matches: 12. From germline, CDR1 is LGHNA and CDR2 YNFKEQ. The CDR3 sequence is 16 residues long.

This clonotype has only a few counts. The chain employs TRBV3-1 and TRBJ2-5; D not certain. Germline values: CDR1 LGHDT, CDR2 YNNKEL (reference sequence). This CDR3 is built from 13 residues. V was shortened by 6 bases and J by 4 bases, with 12 bases between the two germline ends. The DNA for the CDR3 is TGTGCCAGCAGTGGTTTATGGGGAGAGACCCAGTACTTC. Translating gives CASSGLWGETQYF.

The CDR3 here is CASSLQVLNTEAFF. The CDR3 nucleotides read TGTGCCAGCAGTTTACAGGTGTTGAACACTGAAGCTTTCTTT. The chain employs TRBV28 and TRBJ1-1; D remains unclear. Trimming took off 2 bases at V and 0 bases at J, with 7 bases between the two ends. Germline CDR1 MDHEN, CDR2 SYDVKM. The CDR3 spans 14 residues.

The chain combines TRBV10-3 with TRBJ2-3, with TRBD1 as a possible D gene (6 bases). Germline lookup yields CDR1 ENHRY and CDR2 SYGVKD. Trimming took 8 bases from V and 5 from J, leaving 29 bases between them. The CDR3 is 18 amino acids. The CDR3 region is CAIGAKMDRTLHVDTQYF. The CDR3 DNA reads as TGTGCCATCGGAGCTAAAATGGACAGAACCCTCCATGTAGATACGCAGTATTTT.

This clonotype was counted between two and nine times. The genes are TRBV7-2 and TRBJ1-1; unclear D gene. Germline loops: CDR1 SGHTA, CDR2 FQGNSA. Trimming removed 2 bases at V and 0 bases at J, with 10 bases between. The CDR3 spans 15 residues. CDR3 loop: CASSLLHGVNTEAFF. CDR3 nucleotides: TGTGCCAGCAGCTTACTCCATGGGGTGAACACTGAAGCTTTCTTT.

In its sample, this clonotype was seen a few times. The V call is TRBV29-1, the J call TRBJ1-1; 7 bases map to TRBD1. Germline V lookup: CDR1 SQVTM, CDR2 ANQGSEA. This CDR3 region has 13 residues. V dropped 6 bases and J dropped 1; count of bases not matched to a gene: 5. CDR3 loop: CSVKGQANTEAFF. The CDR3 nucleotides are TGCAGCGTCAAAGGACAGGCGAACACTGAAGCTTTCTTT. The full variable domain, with the rest looked up from reference TRBV29-1 and TRBJ1-1, is SAVISQKPSRDICQRGTSLTIQCQVDSQVTMMFWYRQQPGQSLTLIATANQGSEATYESGFVIDKFPISRPNLTFSTLTVSNMSPEDSSIYLCSVKGQANTEAFFGQGTRLTVV.

Worth noting for this clonotype: The junction differs from germline at one of its ends, possibly a read error. The V gene is TRBV7-2, the J gene TRBJ2-3, with 8 bases lining up with TRBD1. CDR3 length equals 16 residues. Germline V gene data show CDR1 as SGHTA and CDR2 as FQGNSA. The CDR3 protein is CAGSYKQGVGTDTQYF. For the CDR3, the DNA is TGTGCCGGCAGCTATAAACAGGGGGTAGGCACAGATACGCAGTATTTT.

This clonotype was detected only a few times. This chain uses TRBV20-1 with TRBJ1-1, with a possible D match to TRBD1 (6 bases). CDR1 DFQATT and CDR2 SNEGSKA come from the germline V gene (reference sequence). The CDR3 is 14 amino acids. V lost 3 bases and J lost 4, with 15 bases in between. The CDR3 reads CSASSSQGSTEAFF. The DNA for the CDR3 is TGCAGTGCTAGTTCCTCACAGGGATCCACTGAAGCTTTCTTT.

The sample holds a few counts of this clonotype. At one end, the junction sequence differs from germline, possibly due to a read error. The chain employs TRBV12-3 or TRBV12-4 and TRBJ2-1, with 9 bases identical to TRBD2. The CDR3 runs to 14 residues. CDR3 amino acids: CASTGRGGYDEQFF. Here the CDR3 DNA reads TGTGCCAGCACCGGGCGGGGGGGCTACGATGAGCAGTTCTTC.

The rearrangement uses TRBV5-1 and TRBJ2-5; D is perhaps TRBD2 (7 bases). The germline V gene has CDR1 SGHRS and CDR2 YFSETQ. This CDR3 comprises 13 residues. Trimming left V 7 bases short and J 11 bases short, with 21 bases between. CDR3 region: CASGGANVHEQYF. CDR3 DNA sequence: TGCGCCAGCGGGGGGGCAAATGTTCATGAGCAGTACTTC.

This clonotype was seen a few times. J is TRBJ2-5 and V is TRBV3-1; the D gene is possibly TRBD2 (6 bases). The V end lost 0 bases, the J end lost 0 bases, and 8 bases lay between the germline ends. This CDR3 region has 15 residues. CDR1 is LGHDT, CDR2 YNNKEL, per germline (reference sequence). CDR3 bases: TGTGCCAGCAGCCAAGACCGGGACTACCAAGAGACCCAGTACTTC. This encodes CASSQDRDYQETQYF.

In the case of this clonotype: This could be a read error, since a much larger clone is one nucleotide away. The J gene is TRBJ2-3, the V gene TRBV12-3 or TRBV12-4; a possible D gene is TRBD2 (5 bases). The CDR3 has 14 residues. The CDR3 nucleotides read TGTACCAGCAGTCGACTACCTAGCACAGATACGCAGTATTTT. It codes for CTSSRLPSTDTQYF.

Concerning this clonotype itself: At one of its ends the junction is not consistent with the germline gene, which may arise from a read error. The V and J genes are TRBV7-2 and TRBJ2-1; D not certain. This CDR3 region has 13 residues. Germline V gene data show CDR1 as SGHTA and CDR2 as FQGNSA. For the CDR3, the DNA is TGTGCCGGCAGCTTAGAACCCCTCAATGAGCAGTTCTTC. Protein product: CAGSLEPLNEQFF.

The chain joins TRBV20-1 to TRBJ1-2, with D possibly TRBD1 on 6 matching bases. V was pared by 6 bases and J by 7 bases, with 12 bases between. The germline gives CDR1 DFQATT, CDR2 SNEGSKA (reference sequence). This CDR3 has 11 amino acids. CDR3 sequence: CSAPGTIGYTF. The CDR3 coding sequence is TGCAGTGCCCCCGGGACAATTGGCTACACCTTC.

The chain uses TRBV5-1 and TRBJ1-2, with 8 bases fitting TRBD1. Germline CDR1 is SGHRS and CDR2 is YFSETQ. The CDR3 has 14 amino acids. J gave up 4 bases and V 4 bases, and 6 bases lay outside the gene matches. CDR3 region: CASSVQTGAYGYTF. DNA for the CDR3: TGCGCCAGCAGCGTACAGACAGGGGCCTATGGCTACACCTTC. Looking up the rest from reference TRBV5-1 and TRBJ1-2 gives the full variable domain: KAGVTQTPRYLIKTRGQQVTLSCSPISGHRSVSWYQQTPGQGLQFLFEYFSETQRNKGNFPGRFSGRQFSNSRSEMNVSTLELGDSALYLCASSVQTGAYGYTFGSGTRLTVV.

The chain recombines TRBV3-1 with TRBJ2-3; tentatively, D is TRBD2 (5 bases). Germline V gives CDR1 LGHDT, CDR2 YNNKEL (reference sequence). This CDR3 contains 15 residues. The V end was cut by 1 base, the J end by 3 bases, with 11 bases between. The CDR3 DNA reads TGTGCCAGCAGCCAAGTCGTGGACTCAACAGATACGCAGTATTTT. This gives the protein CASSQVVDSTDTQYF.